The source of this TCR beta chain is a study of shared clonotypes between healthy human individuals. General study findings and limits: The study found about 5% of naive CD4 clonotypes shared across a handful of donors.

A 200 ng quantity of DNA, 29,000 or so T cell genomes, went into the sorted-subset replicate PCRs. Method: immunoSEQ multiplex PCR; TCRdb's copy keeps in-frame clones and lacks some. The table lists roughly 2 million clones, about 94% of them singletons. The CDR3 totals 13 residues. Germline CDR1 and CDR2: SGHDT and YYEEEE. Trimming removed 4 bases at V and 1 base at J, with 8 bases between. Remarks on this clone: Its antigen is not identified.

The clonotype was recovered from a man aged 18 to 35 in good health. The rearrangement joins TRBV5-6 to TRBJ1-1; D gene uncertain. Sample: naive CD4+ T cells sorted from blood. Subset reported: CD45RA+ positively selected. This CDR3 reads CASSRSGNTEAFF. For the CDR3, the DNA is TGTGCCAGCAGCCGCTCGGGGAACACTGAAGCTTTCTTT. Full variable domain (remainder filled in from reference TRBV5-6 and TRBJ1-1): DAGVTQSPTHLIKTRGQQVTLRCSPKSGHDTVSWYQQALGQGPQFIFQYYEEEERQRGNFPDRFSGHQFPNYSSELNVNALLLGDSALYLCASSRSGNTEAFFGQGTRLTVV.